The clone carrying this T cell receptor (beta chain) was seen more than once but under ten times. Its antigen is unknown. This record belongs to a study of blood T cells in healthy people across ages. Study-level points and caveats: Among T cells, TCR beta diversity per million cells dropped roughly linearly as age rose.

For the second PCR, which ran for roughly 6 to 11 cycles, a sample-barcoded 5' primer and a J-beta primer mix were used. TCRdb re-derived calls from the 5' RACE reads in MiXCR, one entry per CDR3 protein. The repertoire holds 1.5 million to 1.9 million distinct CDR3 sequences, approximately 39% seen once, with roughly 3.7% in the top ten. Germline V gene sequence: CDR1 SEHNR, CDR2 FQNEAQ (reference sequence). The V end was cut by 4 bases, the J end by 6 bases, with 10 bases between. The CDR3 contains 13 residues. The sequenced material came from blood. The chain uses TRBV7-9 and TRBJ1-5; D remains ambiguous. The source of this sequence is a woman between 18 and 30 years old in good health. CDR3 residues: CASSSTAGQPQHF. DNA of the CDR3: TGTGCCAGCAGCTCCACTGCGGGTCAGCCCCAGCATTTT.